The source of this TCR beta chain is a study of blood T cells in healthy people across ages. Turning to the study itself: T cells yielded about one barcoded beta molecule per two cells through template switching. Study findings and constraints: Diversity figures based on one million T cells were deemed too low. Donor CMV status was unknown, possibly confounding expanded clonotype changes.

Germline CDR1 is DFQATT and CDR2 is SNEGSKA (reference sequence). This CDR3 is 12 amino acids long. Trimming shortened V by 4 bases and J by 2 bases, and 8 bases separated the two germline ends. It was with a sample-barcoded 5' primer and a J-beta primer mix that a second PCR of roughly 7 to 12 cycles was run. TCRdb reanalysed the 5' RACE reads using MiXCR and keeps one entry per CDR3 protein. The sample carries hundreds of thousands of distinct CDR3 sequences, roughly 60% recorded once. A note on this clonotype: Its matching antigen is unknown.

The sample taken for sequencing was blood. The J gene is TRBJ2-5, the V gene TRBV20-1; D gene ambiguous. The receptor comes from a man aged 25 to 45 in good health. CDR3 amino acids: CSAIGLQETQYF. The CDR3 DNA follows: TGCAGTGCTATAGGGTTGCAAGAGACCCAGTACTTC.